Here is one T cell receptor (beta chain) with its context. The sample belongs to a study of blood T cell repertoires in COVID-19. The assay was immunoSEQ multiplex PCR, and TCRdb's table has in-frame clones only and misses some. The table has over 95,000 clones, about 85% seen once; the top ten hold 3% to 4%. Trimming shortened V by 0 bases and J by 2 bases, and 5 bases separated the two germline ends. This CDR3 region has 13 residues. Germline V gene sequence: CDR1 ENHRY, CDR2 SYGVKD. This chain joins TRBV10-3 and TRBJ2-7; D uncertain. The sequenced sample consisted of peripheral blood. The source of this sequence is a man aged 35 to 55 with acute or convalescent COVID-19. CDR3 in DNA: TGTGCCATCAGTGAGTCAGCCCCCTACGAGCAGTACTTC. Protein sequence: CAISESAPYEQYF.